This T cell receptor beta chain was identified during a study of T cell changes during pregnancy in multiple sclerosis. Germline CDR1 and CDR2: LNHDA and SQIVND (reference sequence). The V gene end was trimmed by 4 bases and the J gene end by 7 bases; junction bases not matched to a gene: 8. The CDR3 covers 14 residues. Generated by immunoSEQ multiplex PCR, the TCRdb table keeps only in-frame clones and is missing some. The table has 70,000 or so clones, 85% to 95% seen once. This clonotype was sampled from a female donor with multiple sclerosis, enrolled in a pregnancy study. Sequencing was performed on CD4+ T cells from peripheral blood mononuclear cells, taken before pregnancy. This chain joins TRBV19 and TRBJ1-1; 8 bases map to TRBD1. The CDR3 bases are TGTGCCAGTAGTAGGGGACAGGATAGATTTGAAGCTTTCTTT. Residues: CASSRGQDRFEAFF.